This is a list of T cell receptor beta chains from one sample in a study of T cell repertoires and HLA-DP antigens. Assay: immunoSEQ multiplex PCR; the TCRdb copy retains only in-frame clones and omits some. The sample has 3,000 to 4,000 clones; about 80% are singletons. The material sequenced was CD137- CD4+ T cells from cultured PBMCs. Receptors were obtained from a woman aged 18 to 35 in good health and CMV-seronegative. The CDR3 runs from the conserved cysteine through the conserved F or W. Fields, in order: clone size, J gene, D gene, V gene, CDR3 protein, CDR3 DNA. D genes are given only for firm matches. Where a row states a size, it is once, few, many or the class of an expanded clone; other rows omit it.

abundance: -; j_gene: TRBJ1-2; d_gene: TRBD1; v_gene: TRBV11-1; CDR3aa: CASSQDRNYGYTF; CDR3nt: TGTGCCAGCAGCCAGGACAGGAACTATGGCTACACCTTC
abundance: -; j_gene: TRBJ1-3; d_gene: -; v_gene: TRBV11-2; CDR3aa: CASTRLGQFSGNTIYF; CDR3nt: TGTGCCAGCACCCGGCTCGGACAGTTCTCTGGAAACACCATATATTTT
abundance: few; j_gene: TRBJ1-2; d_gene: TRBD1; v_gene: TRBV5-6; CDR3aa: CASSRAGQVSLSLYGYTF; CDR3nt: TGTGCCAGCAGCCGAGCCGGACAGGTATCGCTCTCCCTCTATGGCTACACCTTC
abundance: -; j_gene: TRBJ1-4; d_gene: -; v_gene: TRBV7-2; CDR3aa: CASSLRAGSEKLFF; CDR3nt: TGTGCCAGCAGCTTAAGGGCAGGGAGTGAAAAACTGTTTTTT
abundance: once; j_gene: TRBJ1-2; d_gene: -; v_gene: TRBV5-4; CDR3aa: CASSLLVGYGYTF; CDR3nt: TGTGCCAGCAGCTTGCTCGTTGGGTATGGCTACACCTTC
abundance: -; j_gene: TRBJ2-3; d_gene: -; v_gene: TRBV2; CDR3aa: CASSEVGDTQYF; CDR3nt: TGTGCCAGCAGTGAAGTGGGAGATACGCAGTATTTT
abundance: -; j_gene: TRBJ2-1; d_gene: TRBD2; v_gene: TRBV28; CDR3aa: CASSSGTSGRYHEQFF; CDR3nt: TGTGCCAGCAGTTCCGGGACTAGCGGGAGGTATCATGAGCAGTTCTTC
abundance: -; j_gene: TRBJ2-3; d_gene: -; v_gene: TRBV5-5; CDR3aa: CASRSSLKTDTQYF; CDR3nt: TGTGCCAGCAGGTCTAGCTTAAAGACAGATACGCAGTATTTT
abundance: -; j_gene: TRBJ2-5; d_gene: TRBD1; v_gene: TRBV18; CDR3aa: CASSPLTGNQETQYF; CDR3nt: TGTGCCAGCTCACCGCTGACAGGGAACCAAGAGACCCAGTACTTC
abundance: -; j_gene: TRBJ1-4; d_gene: -; v_gene: TRBV30; CDR3aa: CAWRRDEKLFF; CDR3nt: TGTGCCTGGAGGCGGGATGAAAAACTGTTTTTT
abundance: once; j_gene: TRBJ2-1; d_gene: -; v_gene: TRBV6-1; CDR3aa: CASIGMYNEQFF; CDR3nt: TGTGCCAGCATCGGAATGTACAATGAGCAGTTCTTC
abundance: -; j_gene: TRBJ1-2; d_gene: TRBD1; v_gene: TRBV7-2; CDR3aa: CASSPEWDRRYGYTF; CDR3nt: TGTGCCAGCAGCCCCGAGTGGGACAGACGCTATGGCTACACCTTC
abundance: -; j_gene: TRBJ1-5; d_gene: -; v_gene: TRBV28; CDR3aa: CASSLGWNQPQHF; CDR3nt: TGTGCCAGCAGTTTAGGGTGGAATCAGCCCCAGCATTTT
abundance: -; j_gene: TRBJ2-7; d_gene: TRBD2; v_gene: TRBV6-5; CDR3aa: CASSPSSGNTYEQYF; CDR3nt: TGTGCCAGCAGTCCTTCTAGCGGCAATACCTACGAGCAGTACTTC
abundance: few; j_gene: TRBJ1-2; d_gene: -; v_gene: TRBV28; CDR3aa: CASSSSFNYGYTF; CDR3nt: TGTGCCAGCAGTTCGTCATTCAACTATGGCTACACCTTC
abundance: -; j_gene: TRBJ1-4; d_gene: -; v_gene: TRBV27; CDR3aa: CASKPGANSEKLFF; CDR3nt: TGTGCCAGCAAGCCAGGGGCCAATAGTGAAAAACTGTTTTTT
abundance: -; j_gene: TRBJ1-1; d_gene: -; v_gene: TRBV28; CDR3aa: CASSTSERNTEAFF; CDR3nt: TGTGCCAGCAGTACCTCCGAGCGGAACACTGAAGCTTTCTTT
abundance: -; j_gene: TRBJ1-6; d_gene: -; v_gene: TRBV11-3; CDR3aa: CASSSMKRFINSPLHF; CDR3nt: TGTGCCAGCAGCTCAATGAAAAGGTTCATTAATTCACCCCTCCACTTT
abundance: -; j_gene: TRBJ2-5; d_gene: -; v_gene: TRBV2; CDR3aa: CATNRGPGETQYF; CDR3nt: TGTGCCACCAATCGGGGGCCGGGGGAGACCCAGTACTTC
abundance: few; j_gene: TRBJ2-3; d_gene: -; v_gene: TRBV5-4; CDR3aa: CASSLGGSSTQYF; CDR3nt: TGTGCCAGCAGCTTGGGGGGTTCCAGTACGCAGTATTTT
abundance: -; j_gene: TRBJ2-2; d_gene: TRBD2; v_gene: TRBV28; CDR3aa: CASSSSRDPRGGYTGELFF; CDR3nt: TGTGCCAGCAGTTCTTCCCGGGACCCGCGGGGGGGGTACACCGGGGAGCTGTTTTTT
abundance: -; j_gene: TRBJ1-1; d_gene: -; v_gene: TRBV2; CDR3aa: CASREYRNTEAFF; CDR3nt: TGTGCCAGCAGGGAGTATAGGAACACTGAAGCTTTCTTT
abundance: -; j_gene: TRBJ1-5; d_gene: TRBD1; v_gene: TRBV28; CDR3aa: CASISKKGTESNQPQHF; CDR3nt: TGTGCCAGCATCTCGAAAAAGGGGACAGAAAGCAATCAGCCCCAGCATTTT
abundance: -; j_gene: TRBJ1-5; d_gene: -; v_gene: TRBV6-5; CDR3aa: CASSYMSGDQPQHF; CDR3nt: TGTGCCAGCAGTTATATGTCAGGGGATCAGCCCCAGCATTTT
abundance: few; j_gene: TRBJ1-6; d_gene: TRBD1; v_gene: TRBV15; CDR3aa: CATSRDTGQSNSPLHF; CDR3nt: TGTGCCACCAGCAGAGATACGGGACAGTCTAATTCACCCCTCCACTTT
abundance: large; j_gene: TRBJ2-5; d_gene: -; v_gene: TRBV15; CDR3aa: CATSSLGAGTGTQYF; CDR3nt: TGTGCCACCAGCAGCCTAGGGGCAGGGACGGGGACCCAGTACTTC
abundance: few; j_gene: TRBJ2-7; d_gene: -; v_gene: TRBV9; CDR3aa: CASSVDWGSYEQYF; CDR3nt: TGTGCCAGCAGCGTAGATTGGGGATCCTACGAGCAGTACTTC
abundance: -; j_gene: TRBJ1-2; d_gene: -; v_gene: TRBV18; CDR3aa: CASSQAPGTSFYGYTF; CDR3nt: TGTGCCAGCTCACAAGCCCCCGGGACAAGCTTTTATGGCTACACCTTC
abundance: -; j_gene: TRBJ1-4; d_gene: -; v_gene: TRBV5-1; CDR3aa: CASSLTRVLSGNEKLFF; CDR3nt: TGCGCCAGCAGCTTGACCCGGGTCCTTTCGGGTAATGAAAAACTGTTTTTT
abundance: -; j_gene: TRBJ1-5; d_gene: -; v_gene: TRBV2; CDR3aa: CASSEAHYQPQHF; CDR3nt: TGTGCCAGCAGTGAAGCACATTATCAGCCCCAGCATTTT
abundance: -; j_gene: TRBJ1-1; d_gene: -; v_gene: TRBV18; CDR3aa: CASSERQHVLDTEAFF; CDR3nt: TGTGCCAGCTCAGAACGACAGCACGTGTTGGACACTGAAGCTTTCTTT
abundance: -; j_gene: TRBJ2-7; d_gene: -; v_gene: TRBV5-1; CDR3aa: CASSYGGTAYEQYF; CDR3nt: TGCGCCAGCAGCTACGGAGGGACAGCCTACGAGCAGTACTTC
abundance: -; j_gene: TRBJ2-2; d_gene: -; v_gene: TRBV4-1; CDR3aa: CASSGLDLGWNTGELFF; CDR3nt: TGCGCCAGCAGCGGACTGGATCTGGGTTGGAACACCGGGGAGCTGTTTTTT
abundance: few; j_gene: TRBJ2-5; d_gene: -; v_gene: TRBV2; CDR3aa: CASSEQAPRETQYF; CDR3nt: TGTGCCAGCAGTGAACAGGCCCCCAGAGAGACCCAGTACTTC
abundance: -; j_gene: TRBJ2-3; d_gene: -; v_gene: TRBV18; CDR3aa: CASSPGGPNTQYF; CDR3nt: TGTGCCAGCTCACCAGGGGGGCCAAATACGCAGTATTTT
abundance: -; j_gene: TRBJ1-1; d_gene: -; v_gene: TRBV7-6; CDR3aa: CASSRTVNTEAFF; CDR3nt: TGTGCCAGCAGCAGGACAGTGAACACTGAAGCTTTCTTT
abundance: -; j_gene: TRBJ2-6; d_gene: TRBD1; v_gene: TRBV5-1; CDR3aa: CASSLAIPDRGFSGANVLTF; CDR3nt: TGCGCCAGCAGCTTGGCTATCCCTGACAGGGGTTTTTCTGGGGCCAACGTCCTGACTTTC
abundance: once; j_gene: TRBJ2-5; d_gene: -; v_gene: TRBV29-1; CDR3aa: CSVDGLSQETQYF; CDR3nt: TGCAGCGTTGATGGACTGAGCCAAGAGACCCAGTACTTC
abundance: -; j_gene: TRBJ2-7; d_gene: TRBD2; v_gene: TRBV7-9; CDR3aa: CASSGGGFNEQYF; CDR3nt: TGTGCCAGCAGCGGGGGGGGATTCAACGAGCAGTACTTC
abundance: -; j_gene: TRBJ2-5; d_gene: -; v_gene: TRBV7-9; CDR3aa: CASSLVDREGETQYF; CDR3nt: TGTGCCAGCAGCTTAGTGGACAGGGAGGGAGAGACCCAGTACTTC
abundance: -; j_gene: TRBJ2-7; d_gene: -; v_gene: TRBV6-5; CDR3aa: CASSSPLEQYF; CDR3nt: TGTGCCAGCAGTTCCCCCCTCGAGCAGTACTTC
abundance: -; j_gene: TRBJ1-4; d_gene: -; v_gene: TRBV29-1; CDR3aa: CSVEEGLGEKLFF; CDR3nt: TGCAGCGTTGAAGAAGGGTTGGGAGAAAAACTGTTTTTT
abundance: -; j_gene: TRBJ1-1; d_gene: -; v_gene: TRBV27; CDR3aa: CASRRGTSSTEAFF; CDR3nt: TGTGCCAGCAGGAGGGGCACCTCGAGCACTGAAGCTTTCTTT
abundance: -; j_gene: TRBJ2-7; d_gene: -; v_gene: TRBV25-1; CDR3aa: CASSPYRRSTYEQYF; CDR3nt: TGTGCCAGCAGTCCCTACAGACGGAGTACCTACGAGCAGTACTTC
abundance: few; j_gene: TRBJ1-2; d_gene: TRBD1; v_gene: TRBV11-2; CDR3aa: CASSQDRNYGYTF; CDR3nt: TGTGCCAGCAGCCAGGACAGGAACTATGGCTACACCTTC
abundance: -; j_gene: TRBJ1-5; d_gene: -; v_gene: TRBV6-6; CDR3aa: CASSYMSGDQPQHF; CDR3nt: TGTGCCAGCAGTTATATGTCAGGGGATCAGCCCCAGCATTTT
abundance: -; j_gene: TRBJ1-2; d_gene: -; v_gene: TRBV6-6; CDR3aa: CASSYGWSGYTF; CDR3nt: TGTGCCAGCAGTTACGGGTGGTCCGGCTACACCTTC
abundance: -; j_gene: TRBJ2-3; d_gene: TRBD2; v_gene: TRBV4-2; CDR3aa: CASSQAPGREVPDTQYF; CDR3nt: TGTGCCAGCAGCCAAGCCCCCGGGCGGGAGGTTCCAGATACGCAGTATTTT
abundance: -; j_gene: TRBJ2-3; d_gene: TRBD2; v_gene: TRBV7-2; CDR3aa: CASSLYDGLATDTQYF; CDR3nt: TGTGCCAGCAGCCTTTATGACGGACTAGCGACAGATACGCAGTATTTT